The sequence of this T cell receptor beta chain was determined in a study of blood T cell repertoires in COVID-19 (TCRdb year 2020). Looking at the study overall: Collaborator samples came from the United States, Italy and Spain and covered acute and convalescent phases of COVID-19. Sample metadata almost always included a de-identified subject ID, COVID-19 status, age in years and sex. Samples were obtained from the ongoing ImmuneRACE study (first 160 participants) and from 1,000 to 1,500 subjects provided by 6 global collaborators. The material from the prospective study consisted of cDNA or gDNA derived from T cells, B-cell-depleted T cells, or PBMCs. The repertoires were released in a freely available public database meant as a resource for research on the immune response to SARS-CoV-2. Where HLA class I and class II types were available, the types were taken from metadata supplied by the sample provider, not from assay-based typing. Deeply sampled blood TCRbeta repertoires from subjects exposed to, actively infected with, or recovered from COVID-19 were included in the dataset.

Whole blood was collected in K2EDTA tubes by collaborating institutions according to the institutions' own protocols. For TCRbeta analysis, collaborators shipped samples in one of three forms: frozen whole blood, isolated PBMCs, or DNA extracted from either of those sample types. The paper's findings and limits, for the study overall: The amount of clinical and demographic metadata varied by source and participant and was provided uncurated.

V is shortened by 4 bases, J by 2 bases, and the region joining them spans 11 bases. From its cysteine to its phenylalanine, the CDR3 spans 14 amino acids. Of all the DNA, just the CDR3 is kept, 42 bases in frame from base 1. The germline V gene yields LGHNA for CDR1 and YNFKEQ for CDR2. The immunoSEQ Assay, a bias-controlled multiplex PCR, was used to amplify TCRbeta CDR3 regions from genomic DNA. As for the original processing: The number of nucleated cells in each sample was estimated by amplification of reference gene primers within the assay. To quantify the absolute abundance of each unique TCRbeta CDR3 rearrangement, sequence reads were collapsed and filtered. For each sample, productive Simpson clonality was calculated as the square root of Simpson's diversity index over productive rearrangements. TCRdb carries this immuneACCESS record with in-frame sequences only. Its versions omit some clonotypes, under half of them owing to an unresolved V gene in the studies checked, with the rest unexplained. V and J calls plus clone size are reproduced from that table; the DNA served to infer D and trimming. The sample table lists 70,000 or so clones, approximately 79% of them with a count of one. The ten largest clones add up to about 15% of the sample.

On this clone itself: Its antigen remains unidentified. Per-base quality was not reported, and no clone a single base away is much larger than it.

The sequenced sample consisted of peripheral blood. In this chain, TRBV4-2 is recombined with TRBJ2-5; TRBD1 is a possible D gene, resting on 5 matching bases. This sequence was found in a man aged 60-69 years with acute or convalescent COVID-19. Read as DNA, the sequence is TGTGCCAGCAGCCCCAGGGTGAGGCAAGAGACCCAGTACTTC. It is translated as CASSPRVRQETQYF.